This TCR beta chain was observed in a study of shared clonotypes between healthy human individuals. Turning to this clone: Its antigen remains unidentified. Other DNA sequences from this sample encode an identical CDR3 as well.

V was trimmed by 0 bases and J by 4 bases, leaving 1 base between them. The CDR3 length is 11 residues. Germline V gene data show CDR1 as SGHDT and CDR2 as YYEEEE. General observations from the study: Naive subsets typically showed greater estimated richness than memory subsets. Naive CD4 clonotype sharing across a handful of donors was approximately 5.2%.

Profiled with immunoSEQ multiplex PCR; TCRdb holds only in-frame clones, not every one. The sample has around 2.5 million clones; approximately 93% are singletons. V gene TRBV5-6 combines with J gene TRBJ1-1; no clear D gene. This TCR derives from a young man in good health. Some clones in this sample may be carry-over from other donors' samples. Sample: naive CD4+ T cells from PBMCs. As to subset: CD45RA+ positively selected. The CDR3 sequence: CASSLATEAFF. The CDR3 DNA sequence: TGTGCCAGCAGCTTGGCCACTGAAGCTTTCTTT.